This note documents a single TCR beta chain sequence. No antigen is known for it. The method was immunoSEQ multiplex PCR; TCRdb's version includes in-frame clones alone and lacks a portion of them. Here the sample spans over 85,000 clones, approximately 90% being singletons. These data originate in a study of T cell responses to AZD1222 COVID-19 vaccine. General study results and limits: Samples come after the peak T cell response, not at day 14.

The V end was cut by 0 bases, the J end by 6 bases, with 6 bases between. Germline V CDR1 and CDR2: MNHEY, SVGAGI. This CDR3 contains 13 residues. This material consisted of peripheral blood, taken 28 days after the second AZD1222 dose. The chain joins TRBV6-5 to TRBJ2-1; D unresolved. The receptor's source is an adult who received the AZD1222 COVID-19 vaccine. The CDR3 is CASSYSKTNEQFF. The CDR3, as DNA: TGTGCCAGCAGTTACTCGAAAACCAATGAGCAGTTCTTC.